One sample yielded the 30 T cell receptor beta chains listed below, sequenced in a study of blood T cell repertoires in COVID-19. Sequenced by immunoSEQ multiplex PCR; TCRdb stores in-frame clones only, minus some. The repertoire holds over 100,000 clones, with over 60% as singletons. Source material: peripheral blood. All receptors come from a woman aged 70-85 years with acute or convalescent COVID-19.

This clone was found many times. The V and J genes are TRBV24-1 and TRBJ2-1; 14 nucleotides agree with TRBD2. The CDR3 length is 16 residues. Germline CDR1 and CDR2: KGHDR and SFDVKD. V gave up 5 bases and J gave up 9 bases; unmatched junction bases: 8. CDR3 DNA sequence: TGTGCCACCAGTGGGAGTGGGACTAGCGGGAGCAGTGAGCAGTTCTTC. The encoded protein is CATSGSGTSGSSEQFF.

The chain joins TRBV28 to TRBJ1-1; D may be TRBD1 (6 bases). With 6 bases removed from V and 5 bases from J, the gap between germline ends came to 13 bases. CDR1 is MDHEN and CDR2 is SYDVKM in the germline V gene. The CDR3 sequence is 13 residues long. CDR3 sequence: CASRPWGRTEAFF. CDR3 coding DNA: TGTGCCAGCAGACCATGGGGGCGGACTGAAGCTTTCTTT.

The genes are TRBV7-9 and TRBJ1-2, with unresolved D. With 5 bases removed from V and 0 bases from J, the gap between germline ends came to 10 bases. The CDR3 is made up of 14 amino acids. The germline V gene has CDR1 SEHNR and CDR2 FQNEAQ (reference sequence). CDR3 sequence (DNA): TGTGCCAGCAGCCTCGATGTAGCTAACTATGGCTACACCTTC. Its translation is CASSLDVANYGYTF.

The chain carries TRBV6-2 or TRBV6-3 and TRBJ2-3; maybe TRBD2 (5 bases). Per the germline V gene, CDR1 is MNHEY and CDR2 is SVGEGT. The CDR3 covers 15 residues. Trimming took off 5 bases at V and 6 bases at J, with 18 bases between the two ends. CDR3 amino acids: CASSKKGLARDTQYF. The CDR3 coding sequence is TGTGCCAGCAGTAAAAAGGGCCTAGCACGGGATACGCAGTATTTT.

The rearrangement links TRBV6-5 to TRBJ2-3; weak D call: TRBD1 (5 bases). The germline gives CDR1 MNHEY, CDR2 SVGAGI. The CDR3 has 15 amino acids. Trimming cost V 2 bases and J 1 base, with 10 bases left between them. CDR3 protein: CASSYGQGGTDTQYF. Written as DNA, the CDR3 is TGTGCCAGCAGTTACGGACAAGGCGGCACAGATACGCAGTATTTT.

This clone was counted a few times. The gene calls are TRBV7-2 and TRBJ2-3; TRBD1 aligns across 8 bases. The CDR3 totals 14 residues. The junction had 1 base not matched to a gene; V was cut back by 0 bases and J by 5 bases. CDR1 SGHTA and CDR2 FQGNSA come from the germline V gene. The CDR3 region has the DNA TGTGCCAGCAGCTTAGCAACAGGGGGAGATACGCAGTATTTT. This translates into CASSLATGGDTQYF.

The CDR3 sequence: CASSVPSSGSNQPQHF. CDR3 nucleotide sequence: TGTGCCAGTAGTGTTCCAAGTTCAGGTAGCAATCAGCCCCAGCATTTT. The chain carries TRBV19 and TRBJ1-5; D is uncertain. This CDR3 comprises 16 residues. Per the germline V gene, CDR1 is LNHDA and CDR2 is SQIVND (reference sequence). Trimming shortened V by 5 bases and J by 0 bases, and 14 bases separated the two germline ends.

The J gene is TRBJ1-4, the V gene TRBV30; tentatively, D is TRBD1 (6 bases). Germline V gene lookup returns CDR1 GTSNPN and CDR2 SVGIG (reference sequence). V was clipped by 3 bases and J by 8 bases, with 13 bases between them. This CDR3 comprises 13 residues. Written as DNA, the CDR3 is TGTGCCTGGAGCCTCACAGGGAAAGAAAAACTGTTTTTT. This encodes CAWSLTGKEKLFF. The variable domain in full, completed from reference TRBV30 and TRBJ1-4, reads SQTIHQWPATLVQPVGSPLSLECTVEGTSNPNLYWYRQAAGRGLQLLFYSVGIGQISSEVPQNLSASRPQDRQFILSSKKLLLSDSGFYLCAWSLTGKEKLFFGSGTQLSVL.

The chain recombines TRBV5-1 with TRBJ2-1, with D possibly being TRBD1 (5 bases). Trimming took 0 bases from V and 2 from J, leaving 9 bases between them. This CDR3 is built from 15 residues. Germline CDR1 SGHRS, CDR2 YFSETQ. CDR3 bases: TGCGCCAGCAGCTTGGTCTCCAGGGCCTACAATGAGCAGTTCTTC. It is translated as CASSLVSRAYNEQFF. Full variable domain (outside the CDR3, taken from reference TRBV5-1 and TRBJ2-1): KAGVTQTPRYLIKTRGQQVTLSCSPISGHRSVSWYQQTPGQGLQFLFEYFSETQRNKGNFPGRFSGRQFSNSRSEMNVSTLELGDSALYLCASSLVSRAYNEQFFGPGTRLTVL.

The rearrangement links TRBV5-1 to TRBJ2-2, with D perhaps TRBD1 (5 bases). Germline V gene lookup returns CDR1 SGHRS and CDR2 YFSETQ. V was pared by 1 base and J by 1 base, with 8 bases between. This CDR3 has 15 amino acids. CDR3 residues: CASSLRGMNTGELFF. For the CDR3, the DNA is TGCGCCAGCAGCTTGAGGGGAATGAACACCGGGGAGCTGTTTTTT.

The V call is TRBV9, the J call TRBJ2-7; the match to TRBD2 covers 8 bases. Germline values: CDR1 SGDLS, CDR2 YYNGEE. The trim removed 2 bases at V and 2 bases at J, leaving 6 bases unmatched. This CDR3 has 15 residues. CDR3 sequence (DNA): TGTGCCAGCAGCGTTAGCGGGACTCCGACCTACGAGCAGTACTTC. It codes for CASSVSGTPTYEQYF.

This clone occurred a few times. The chain combines TRBV6-6 with TRBJ2-1; D might be TRBD2 (5 bases). This CDR3 comprises 14 residues. V was shortened by 2 bases and J by 8 bases, with 13 bases between the two germline ends. The V gene's germline CDR1 is MNHNY and CDR2 SVGAGI (reference sequence). In DNA form, the CDR3 reads TGTGCCAGCAGTTACGGTGGGGAGATCGATGAGCAGTTCTTC. Amino acid sequence: CASSYGGEIDEQFF.

The rearrangement joins TRBV5-1 to TRBJ2-5, with D perhaps matching TRBD2 (6 bases). Per germline, CDR1 SGHRS and CDR2 YFSETQ. The CDR3 extends over 14 amino acids. Trimming shortened V by 0 bases and J by 2 bases, and 8 bases separated the two germline ends. CDR3 in amino acids: CASSLAAGQETQYF. CDR3 DNA: TGCGCCAGCAGCTTGGCTGCGGGGCAAGAGACCCAGTACTTC.

A few counts support this clone. The gene calls are TRBV9 and TRBJ1-2, with 9 positions matching TRBD1. CDR3 length: 13 residues. Germline-derived CDR1 and CDR2 are SGDLS and YYNGEE. J was trimmed by 7 bases and V by 3 bases; bases with no gene match: 4. The CDR3 nucleotides read TGTGCCAGCAGCGGAACAGGGGGCTCTGGCTACACCTTC. Its translation: CASSGTGGSGYTF.

This clone was seen more than once but under ten times. The gene calls are TRBV29-1 and TRBJ2-1; the match to TRBD1 covers 7 bases. V trimming: 8 bases; J trimming: 5 bases; junction bases outside the gene matches: 12. CDR3 length equals 14 residues. Per germline, CDR1 SQVTM and CDR2 ANQGSEA. The CDR3 DNA follows: TGCAGCATTAGTACCGGGACAGTTAACAATGAGCAGTTCTTC. Encoded protein: CSISTGTVNNEQFF.

This clone was detected only a few times. The chain uses TRBV7-9 and TRBJ2-1; D is uncertain. CDR1 SEHNR and CDR2 FQNEAQ come from the germline V gene (reference sequence). The V and J ends lost 2 bases and 8 bases respectively, with 13 bases between them. This CDR3 spans 14 amino acids. CDR3: CASSLSSGFDEQFF. In DNA form, the CDR3 reads TGTGCCAGCAGCTTATCCTCAGGTTTCGATGAGCAGTTCTTC.

This clone was detected ten times or more. The chain couples TRBV3-1 (or the pseudogene TRBV3-2) to TRBJ2-3; D is perhaps TRBD1 (5 bases). The ends were cut back, 2 bases at V and 3 bases at J, with 9 bases in the middle. Germline-derived CDR1 and CDR2 are LGHDT and YNNKEL (reference sequence). The length of the CDR3 is 14 residues. The CDR3, as DNA: TGTGCCAGCAGCCAATCAGGGATGACAGATACGCAGTATTTT. It specifies CASSQSGMTDTQYF.

The chain has TRBV5-1 and TRBJ2-5, with a weak D call TRBD1 (5 bases). The CDR3 runs 14 residues. Between the trimmed V and J ends, which lost 3 bases and 2 bases, there was a span of 11 bases. From germline, CDR1 is SGHRS and CDR2 YFSETQ. CDR3 sequence (DNA): TGCGCCAGCAGCTCTCGACAGTTACAAGAGACCCAGTACTTC. Translation: CASSSRQLQETQYF.

This clone was recorded once. The chain has TRBV4-3 and TRBJ1-2; D is unresolved. The CDR3 sequence is 17 residues long. Germline CDR1 and CDR2: LGHNA and YSLEER. V shed 1 base and J shed 8 bases, with 23 bases lying between them. In DNA, the CDR3 is TGCGCCAGCAGCCAAGTGATCGCAGCAGGCCCCCCGGAAGGCTACACCTTC. Encoded protein: CASSQVIAAGPPEGYTF.

This clone was detected once. The V and J genes are TRBV6-6 and TRBJ1-2; D is perhaps TRBD1 (5 bases). V lost 6 bases and J 6 bases, leaving 17 bases between the germline ends. Germline CDR1 reads MNHNY; CDR2 reads SVGAGI (reference sequence). CDR3 length: 14 amino acids. In DNA, the CDR3 is TGTGCCAGCAGCCGACAGATCCGGGGGGATGGCTACACCTTC. Its translation: CASSRQIRGDGYTF.

The genes are TRBV19 and TRBJ2-5, with 9 bases that match TRBD1. This CDR3 is 15 amino acids long. CDR1 and CDR2 (germline): LNHDA, SQIVND (reference sequence). With 1 base clipped from V and 4 bases from J, the junction kept 4 bases outside the gene matches. DNA of the CDR3: TGTGCCAGTAGTATAGGGGACAGGGAGGGAGAGACCCAGTACTTC. Amino acids: CASSIGDREGETQYF.

In DNA form, the CDR3 reads TGTGCCAGCAGCAAAGAAGGACTAGCGTATAATGAGCAGTTCTTC. This gives the protein CASSKEGLAYNEQFF. V gene TRBV21-1 combines with J gene TRBJ2-1; the table's D call, TRBD2, was not checked against the DNA. TRBV21-1 has pseudogene status. This CDR3 has 15 amino acids.

This chain connects TRBV9 to TRBJ2-1; 16 nucleotides match TRBD2. CDR1 and CDR2 (germline): SGDLS, YYNGEE. The CDR3 loop spans 19 amino acids. V lost 5 bases, J lost 0 bases, and 8 bases stayed unmatched. CDR3 residues: CASSDSGTSGGDSYNEQFF. DNA of the CDR3: TGTGCCAGCAGTGACTCCGGGACTAGCGGGGGGGACTCCTACAATGAGCAGTTCTTC.

This chain connects TRBV25-1 to TRBJ2-1, with 13 bases lining up with TRBD2. Germline V gene lookup returns CDR1 MGHDK and CDR2 SYGVNS. With V trimmed by 3 bases and J by 2 bases, 7 bases remained unmatched. This CDR3 has 18 amino acids. CDR3 in DNA: TGTGCCAGCAGTGACTCCGGGACTAGCGGGAAGGCCTACAATGAGCAGTTCTTC. Its protein product is CASSDSGTSGKAYNEQFF.

The sample holds a few counts of this clone. The chain uses TRBV28 and TRBJ1-1; weak D call: TRBD1 (6 bases). V was clipped by 3 bases and J by 5 bases, with 13 bases between them. CDR1 MDHEN and CDR2 SYDVKM come from the germline V gene. The CDR3 runs 14 residues. CDR3 residues: CASSLQGLETEAFF. DNA of the CDR3: TGTGCCAGCAGTTTGCAGGGGCTGGAGACTGAAGCTTTCTTT. The whole variable domain, remainder taken from reference TRBV28 and TRBJ1-1, is DVKVTQSSRYLVKRTGEKVFLECVQDMDHENMFWYRQDPGLGLRLIYFSYDVKMKEKGDIPEGYSVSREKKERFSLILESASTNQTSMYLCASSLQGLETEAFFGQGTRLTVV.

The V gene is TRBV10-3, the J gene TRBJ1-2; D unresolved. The V end was cut by 5 bases, the J end by 1 base, with 11 bases between. The CDR3 covers 14 residues. Germline lookup yields CDR1 ENHRY and CDR2 SYGVKD. The CDR3 DNA is TGTGCCATCAGTCAAGTCGGGGATAACTATGGCTACACCTTC. It codes for CAISQVGDNYGYTF.

V and J are TRBV11-3 and TRBJ2-1; 8 bases line up with TRBD2. This CDR3 region has 18 residues. CDR1 SGHNT and CDR2 YENEEA come from the germline V gene. After removal of 1 base from V and 0 bases from J, the junction contained 8 bases not matched to a gene. The DNA of the CDR3 is TGTGCCAGCAGCTTAGGAGCGGGGGCCCGAAGCTCCTACAATGAGCAGTTCTTC. Amino acids: CASSLGAGARSSYNEQFF. Drawing the rest from reference TRBV11-3 and TRBJ2-1, the complete variable domain is EAGVVQSPRYKIIEKKQPVAFWCNPISGHNTLYWYLQNLGQGPELLIRYENEEAVDDSQLPKDRFSAERLKGVDSTLKIQPAELGDSAVYLCASSLGAGARSSYNEQFFGPGTRLTVL.

V and J are TRBV5-6 and TRBJ1-1; a weak D match, TRBD1 (5 bases). Germline V gene data show CDR1 as SGHDT and CDR2 as YYEEEE. Trimming left V 4 bases short and J 11 bases short, with 15 bases between. The CDR3 runs to 12 residues. CDR3 region: CASSRRRGWAFF. The DNA for the CDR3 is TGTGCCAGCAGCCGTCGGAGGGGATGGGCTTTCTTT.

The gene calls are TRBV9 and TRBJ2-1, with D maybe TRBD2 (5 bases). The germline V gene encodes CDR1 SGDLS and CDR2 YYNGEE. Trimming removed 4 bases from V and 8 bases from J, with 19 bases in between. This CDR3 is 15 amino acids long. CDR3 coding DNA: TGTGCCAGCAGCACAAGCGGATCCCGTAATGATGAGCAGTTCTTC. The encoded protein is CASSTSGSRNDEQFF.

This sequence joins TRBV5-1 and TRBJ2-2, with D unresolved. Germline values: CDR1 SGHRS, CDR2 YFSETQ. V was cut by 1 base and J by 0 bases, with 10 bases left in between. The CDR3 length is 16 residues. The CDR3 here is CASSLYLGANTGELFF. The CDR3 bases are TGCGCCAGCAGCTTGTACCTGGGCGCGAACACCGGGGAGCTGTTTTTT.